This T cell receptor beta chain appears in the sequencing data of a study of cytomegalovirus exposure and HLA in healthy donors. These donors, healthy bone marrow donors, were studied. 13 Jbeta primers and 60 Vbeta primers were used for the PCR. Method: immunoSEQ multiplex PCR; TCRdb's copy keeps in-frame clones and lacks some. The sample lists around 140,000 clones, roughly four fifths occurring once. The receptor comes from a woman aged 60-70 years in good health and CMV-seronegative. Sequenced material: PBMCs.

This chain's CDR3 is CASSFWGRGQRNTEAFF. The CDR3 region has the DNA TGTGCCAGCAGTTTTTGGGGGCGTGGACAGAGGAACACTGAAGCTTTCTTT. V is TRBV28 and J is TRBJ1-1; tentative D call: TRBD1 (6 bases). This CDR3 spans 17 amino acids. Germline V gene lookup returns CDR1 MDHEN and CDR2 SYDVKM. V dropped 3 bases and J dropped 1 base, with 18 bases sitting between them.